Below, 29 T cell receptor beta chains from the same sample are listed, as sequenced in a study of shared clonotypes between healthy human individuals. The method was immunoSEQ multiplex PCR; TCRdb's version includes in-frame clones alone and lacks a portion of them. The sample records around 2.5 million clones, 93% being singletons. What was sequenced was naive CD4+ T cells from PBMCs. Documented subset: CD45RA+ positively selected. Receptors were obtained from a man between 18 and 35 years old in good health. Some clones in this sample may be carry-over from other donors' samples.

V usage is TRBV28 and J usage is TRBJ2-7, with a possible D match to TRBD2 (7 bases). The V and J ends lost 6 bases and 4 bases respectively, with 19 bases between them. In germline, CDR1 is MDHEN, CDR2 SYDVKM. This CDR3 comprises 15 residues. This CDR3 reads CASRPSTGRGYEQYF. The CDR3 DNA is TGTGCCAGCAGGCCAAGTACAGGGAGGGGATACGAGCAGTACTTC.

For this clone: Other DNA sequences from this sample encode an identical CDR3 as well. The gene calls are TRBV9 and TRBJ2-1; D gene uncertain. Per germline, CDR1 SGDLS and CDR2 YYNGEE. V gave up 2 bases and J gave up 3 bases, with 6 bases separating them. The CDR3 totals 13 residues. This CDR3 reads CASSVGSYNEQFF. The CDR3 DNA follows: TGTGCCAGCAGCGTGGGCAGCTACAATGAGCAGTTCTTC.

This rearrangement joins TRBV6-5 to TRBJ2-7; 7 bases align to TRBD1. CDR3 size: 15 residues. The V gene end was trimmed by 2 bases and the J gene end by 5 bases; junction bases not matched to a gene: 9. Germline CDR1 and CDR2: MNHEY and SVGAGI. CDR3 amino acids: CASSYSQGVVNEQYF. In nucleotides, the CDR3 is TGTGCCAGCAGTTACAGTCAGGGGGTGGTAAACGAGCAGTACTTC.

This chain links TRBV10-1 with TRBJ1-3, with 7 bases identical to TRBD1. Germline trimming cut 11 bases from V and 0 bases from J; bases unmatched to any gene: 7. CDR1 WNHNN and CDR2 SYGVQD come from the germline V gene (reference sequence). The CDR3 covers 14 residues. The chain's CDR3 is CAVSTGTSGNTIYF. The CDR3 DNA reads as TGCGCCGTCTCGACAGGGACCTCTGGAAACACCATATATTTT.

This clone occurred once. The chain combines TRBV9 with TRBJ1-2; no firm D call. V lost 4 bases and J 0 bases, leaving 10 bases between the germline ends. Germline V lookup: CDR1 SGDLS, CDR2 YYNGEE. The length of the CDR3 is 14 residues. CDR3 DNA sequence: TGTGCCAGCAGCCCGGGCCTAGCTAACTATGGCTACACCTTC. Translating it yields CASSPGLANYGYTF.

This clone was seen only once. The chain couples TRBV5-4 to TRBJ2-7; 8 bases match TRBD2. The CDR3 consists of 14 residues. Germline V gives CDR1 SGHNT, CDR2 YYREEE (reference sequence). The V gene end was trimmed by 4 bases and the J gene end by 0 bases; junction bases not matched to a gene: 3. This CDR3 is CASSKTSDSYEQYF. The DNA for the CDR3 is TGTGCCAGCAGCAAGACTAGCGACTCCTACGAGCAGTACTTC. The entire variable domain, with the rest obtained from reference TRBV5-4 and TRBJ2-7, is as follows: ETGVTQSPTHLIKTRGQQVTLRCSSQSGHNTVSWYQQALGQGPQFIFQYYREEENGRGNFPPRFSGLQFPNYSSELNVNALELDDSALYLCASSKTSDSYEQYFGPGTRLTVT.

The rearrangement joins TRBV7-3 to TRBJ2-2, with 8 positions matching TRBD2. The J segment lost 0 bases and the V segment lost 1 base, leaving 1 base of the junction unmatched. The CDR3 length is 16 residues. The germline CDR1 and CDR2 sequences are SGHTA and FQGTGA. CDR3 sequence: CASSLKLAANTGELFF. DNA of the CDR3: TGTGCCAGCAGCTTAAAACTAGCGGCGAACACCGGGGAGCTGTTTTTT.

The chain couples TRBV4-1 to TRBJ2-7; 8 positions agree with TRBD1. Germline-derived CDR1 and CDR2 are MGHRA and YSYEKL. The CDR3 consists of 14 residues. The V segment lost 4 bases and the J segment 6 bases; nucleotides outside the gene matches: 8. Written as DNA, the CDR3 is TGCGCCAGCAGCCGCGGGACAGGTCTCTCCGAGCAGTACTTC. Protein product: CASSRGTGLSEQYF.

This chain connects TRBV4-3 to TRBJ1-4, with D tentatively TRBD1 (5 bases). The V gene lost 6 bases and the J gene lost 6 bases, with 17 bases spanning the gap. The CDR3 loop spans 15 amino acids. Germline lookup yields CDR1 LGHNA and CDR2 YSLEER. CDR3 bases: TGCGCCAGCAGTTTGGGACCTACGACAGATGAAAAACTGTTTTTT. Amino acids: CASSLGPTTDEKLFF.

Details on this clone: In the same sample, other DNA sequences code for this CDR3. In DNA, the CDR3 is TGTGCCAGTAGTCTCAGAGATAGCAATCAGCCCCAGCATTTT. It encodes CASSLRDSNQPQHF. The chain couples TRBV19 to TRBJ1-5; D gene uncertain. The CDR3 is made up of 14 amino acids. Germline V gene data show CDR1 as LNHDA and CDR2 as SQIVND (reference sequence). Trimming removed 5 bases from V and 0 bases from J, with 8 bases in between.

This clone was seen more than once but under ten times. This chain joins TRBV5-4 and TRBJ1-2; 9 bases fit TRBD1. CDR3 length: 13 amino acids. The ends lost 2 bases at V and 8 bases at J; junction bases unmatched: 4. From germline, CDR1 is SGHNT and CDR2 YYREEE (reference sequence). This chain's CDR3 is CASSFSGTGGYTF. The CDR3 nucleotides read TGTGCCAGCAGCTTTTCCGGGACAGGGGGCTACACCTTC.

The chain has TRBV5-1 and TRBJ2-1; tentative D call: TRBD2 (6 bases). Per the germline V gene, CDR1 is SGHRS and CDR2 is YFSETQ. Between the trimmed V and J ends, which lost 3 bases and 5 bases, there was a span of 15 bases. This CDR3 region has 15 residues. The DNA for the CDR3 is TGCGCCAGCAGCTCCCGGGGGATAGCGGACAATGAGCAGTTCTTC. It encodes CASSSRGIADNEQFF.

The chain couples TRBV7-3 to TRBJ2-2; TRBD2 is a possible D gene (6 bases). CDR1 SGHTA and CDR2 FQGTGA come from the germline V gene. The V and J ends lost 5 bases and 6 bases respectively, with 25 bases between them. This CDR3 region has 18 residues. In DNA form, the CDR3 reads TGTGCCAGCAGCCCCACTCGAGACGGGGGACGTCGGTCCGGGGAGCTGTTTTTT. Translation: CASSPTRDGGRRSGELFF.

As regards this clone: Within the sample, other DNA sequences also encode this same CDR3. This rearrangement joins TRBV14 to TRBJ2-5; no reliable D call. The V and J ends lost 1 base and 2 bases respectively, with 5 bases between them. The CDR3 is 13 residues long. The germline V gene has CDR1 SGHDN and CDR2 FVKESK. The CDR3 region is CASSQGVQETQYF. The CDR3 DNA follows: TGTGCCAGCAGCCAAGGAGTGCAAGAGACCCAGTACTTC.

The rearrangement links TRBV18 to TRBJ2-1, with D possibly matching TRBD2 (6 bases). Germline V gene data show CDR1 as KGHSH and CDR2 as LQKENI. V dropped 4 bases and J dropped 8 bases, with 27 bases sitting between them. The CDR3 contains 18 residues. The CDR3 is CASSLFSGTAALTDEQFF. The CDR3 bases are TGTGCCAGCTCACTTTTCTCCGGGACTGCGGCCCTTACAGATGAGCAGTTCTTC. The full variable domain, in which reference TRBV18 and TRBJ2-1 provide the parts outside the CDR3, is NAGVMQNPRHLVRRRGQEARLRCSPMKGHSHVYWYRQLPEEGLKFMVYLQKENIIDESGMPKERFSAEFPKEGPSILRIQQVVRGDSAAYFCASSLFSGTAALTDEQFFGPGTRLTVL.

The J gene is TRBJ2-7, the V gene TRBV9; the D is unclear. Deletions cut 1 base from V and 5 bases from J, with 13 bases between. Per the germline V gene, CDR1 is SGDLS and CDR2 is YYNGEE. The CDR3 length is 14 residues. CDR3 sequence (DNA): TGTGCCAGCAGCGTAAGTGGGCGAGTAGACGAGCAGTACTTC. It is translated as CASSVSGRVDEQYF.

The V call is TRBV28, the J call TRBJ1-5; 7 bases match TRBD1. The CDR3 runs to 15 residues. The germline gives CDR1 MDHEN, CDR2 SYDVKM. V trimming: 6 bases; J trimming: 6 bases; junction bases outside the gene matches: 11. In nucleotides, the CDR3 is TGTGCCAGCAGGATGATCAGGGGGTTGAGTCAGCCCCAGCATTTT. It encodes CASRMIRGLSQPQHF.

This clone was recorded once. The chain couples TRBV5-1 to TRBJ2-2; D is perhaps TRBD1 (5 bases). The CDR3 loop spans 15 amino acids. Germline CDR1 and CDR2: SGHRS and YFSETQ. V gave up 0 bases and J gave up 6 bases, with 12 bases separating them. The CDR3 coding sequence is TGCGCCAGCAGCTTGGTTCAGGGTTTTCCCGGGGAGCTGTTTTTT. It translates to CASSLVQGFPGELFF.

The V call is TRBV29-1, the J call TRBJ1-1; unclear D gene. The V end lost 7 bases, the J end lost 11 bases, and 8 bases lay between the germline ends. Germline V gene data show CDR1 as SQVTM and CDR2 as ANQGSEA. The CDR3 is made up of 8 amino acids. This chain's CDR3 is CSGRGAFF. The CDR3 nucleotides read TGCAGCGGGCGGGGTGCTTTCTTT.

A word on this clone: Distinct nucleotide sequences in the sample also encode this CDR3. The chain uses TRBV5-1 and TRBJ2-2, with 13 bases matching TRBD2. The V gene end was trimmed by 7 bases and the J gene end by 5 bases; junction bases not matched to a gene: 11. The CDR3 has 17 amino acids. Per the germline V gene, CDR1 is SGHRS and CDR2 is YFSETQ. CDR3 nucleotide sequence: TGCGCCAGCTTGGCCGGACTAGCGGGAGCGTTGACCGGGGAGCTGTTTTTT. The encoded protein is CASLAGLAGALTGELFF.

In this sample, this clone turned up once. The chain recombines TRBV28 with TRBJ2-1; possibly TRBD2 for D (5 bases). Germline V gene sequence: CDR1 MDHEN, CDR2 SYDVKM. The V and J ends lost 6 bases and 8 bases respectively, with 14 bases between them. CDR3 length: 13 amino acids. Here the CDR3 reads CASSPMSGDEQFF. Written as DNA, the CDR3 is TGTGCCAGCAGCCCCATGTCCGGGGATGAGCAGTTCTTC.

The CDR3 nucleotides are TGTGCCAGTGGCGGGACACCTAATCAGCCCCAGCATTTT. Encoded protein: CASGGTPNQPQHF. The chain combines TRBV6-5 with TRBJ1-5; D is perhaps TRBD1 (6 bases). V was pared by 9 bases and J by 4 bases, with 13 bases between. The germline V gene encodes CDR1 MNHEY and CDR2 SVGAGI. This CDR3 has 13 amino acids.

This clone showed up just once. The V and J genes are TRBV27 and TRBJ2-6; D is unresolved. V lost 3 bases to trimming and J lost 1 base, with 4 bases between them. The CDR3 is 14 residues long. CDR1 MNHEY and CDR2 SMNVEV come from the germline V gene (reference sequence). CDR3 sequence (DNA): TGTGCCAGCAGTTTTTTTTCTGGGGCCAACGTCCTGACTTTC. Amino acid sequence: CASSFFSGANVLTF.

The chain recombines TRBV6-1 with TRBJ1-1, with a weak D call TRBD1 (6 bases). The germline V and J ends were trimmed by 2 bases and 4 bases, with 14 bases remaining between them. The CDR3 is made up of 15 amino acids. Germline CDR1 reads MNHNS; CDR2 reads SASEGT. CDR3 region: CASSERYRVGTEAFF. The CDR3 coding sequence is TGTGCCAGCAGTGAACGGTACAGGGTGGGCACTGAAGCTTTCTTT.

Points on this clone: Other DNA sequences from this sample encode an identical CDR3 as well. The rearrangement links TRBV7-2 to TRBJ2-3, with D maybe TRBD1 (6 bases). This CDR3 has 13 residues. The V end was cut by 1 base, the J end by 6 bases, with 8 bases between. Germline loops: CDR1 SGHTA, CDR2 FQGNSA. CDR3 sequence: CASSLEQGDTQYF. CDR3 in DNA: TGTGCCAGCAGCTTAGAACAGGGCGATACGCAGTATTTT.

This clone appeared a few times. Germline is not matched at one junction end, which may reflect a read error. The chain recombines TRBV6-1 with TRBJ1-2, with D perhaps TRBD1 (5 bases). Germline loops: CDR1 MNHNS, CDR2 SASEGT. CDR3 length equals 13 residues. In DNA form, the CDR3 reads TGTGCCAGCAGGGAAGGACACGACTATGGCTACACCTTC. As protein: CASREGHDYGYTF.

This clone was recorded only once. The chain combines TRBV28 with TRBJ2-1; TRBD1 matches 9 bases. V was clipped by 4 bases and J by 7 bases; unmatched bases: 11. CDR1 is MDHEN and CDR2 is SYDVKM in the germline V gene. This CDR3 contains 16 residues. CDR3 protein: CASSSPVTGGLNEQFF. The DNA of the CDR3 is TGTGCCAGCAGTTCGCCCGTGACAGGGGGGCTGAATGAGCAGTTCTTC.

Only one count was recorded for this clone. V gene TRBV11-3 combines with J gene TRBJ2-1; 9 nucleotides align to TRBD2. V shed 5 bases and J 10 bases; nucleotides not matched to a gene: 9. Germline V gene data show CDR1 as SGHNT and CDR2 as YENEEA. The CDR3 consists of 14 residues. This CDR3 is CASSTPAGGEEQFF. The CDR3 DNA is TGTGCCAGCAGCACGCCGGCGGGGGGGGAAGAGCAGTTCTTC.

J is TRBJ2-5 and V is TRBV6-1; D call uncertain. In germline, CDR1 is MNHNS, CDR2 SASEGT. V gave up 6 bases and J gave up 5 bases, with 10 bases separating them. This CDR3 is built from 12 residues. The CDR3 protein is CASSFSWETQYF. DNA for the CDR3: TGTGCCAGCAGCTTTAGTTGGGAGACCCAGTACTTC.